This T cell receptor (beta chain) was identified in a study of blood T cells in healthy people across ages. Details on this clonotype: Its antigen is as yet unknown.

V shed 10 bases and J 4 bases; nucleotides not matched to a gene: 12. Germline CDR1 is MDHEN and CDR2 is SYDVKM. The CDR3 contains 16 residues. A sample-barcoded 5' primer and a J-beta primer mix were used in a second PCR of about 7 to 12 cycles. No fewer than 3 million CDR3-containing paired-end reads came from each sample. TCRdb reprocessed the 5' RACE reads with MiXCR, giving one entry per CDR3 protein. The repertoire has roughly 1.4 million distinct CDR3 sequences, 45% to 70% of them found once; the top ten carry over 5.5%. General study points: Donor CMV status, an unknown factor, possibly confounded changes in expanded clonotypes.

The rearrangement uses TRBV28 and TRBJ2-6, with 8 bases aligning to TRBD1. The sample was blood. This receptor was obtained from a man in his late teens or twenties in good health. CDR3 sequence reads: CATRDRMDRGANVLTF. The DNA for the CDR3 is TGTGCCACCAGGGACAGGATGGACAGGGGGGCCAACGTCCTGACTTTC.